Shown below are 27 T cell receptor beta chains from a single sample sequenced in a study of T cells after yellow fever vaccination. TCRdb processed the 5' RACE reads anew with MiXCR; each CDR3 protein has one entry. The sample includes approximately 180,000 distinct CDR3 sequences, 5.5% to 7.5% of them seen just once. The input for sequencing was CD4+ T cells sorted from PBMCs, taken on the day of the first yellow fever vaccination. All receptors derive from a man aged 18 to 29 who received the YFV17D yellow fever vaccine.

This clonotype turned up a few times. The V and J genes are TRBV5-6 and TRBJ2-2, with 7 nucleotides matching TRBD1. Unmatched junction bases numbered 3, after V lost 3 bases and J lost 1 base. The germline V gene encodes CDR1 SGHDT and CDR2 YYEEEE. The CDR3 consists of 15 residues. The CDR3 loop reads CASSWGQKNTGELFF. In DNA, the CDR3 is TGTGCCAGCAGCTGGGGACAGAAGAACACCGGGGAGCTGTTTTTT.

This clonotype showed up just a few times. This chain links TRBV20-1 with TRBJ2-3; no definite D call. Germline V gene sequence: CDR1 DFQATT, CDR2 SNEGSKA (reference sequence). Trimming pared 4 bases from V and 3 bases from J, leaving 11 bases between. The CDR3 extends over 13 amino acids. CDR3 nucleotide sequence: TGCAGTGCTACCCGGGCCATTACAGATACGCAGTATTTT. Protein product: CSATRAITDTQYF.

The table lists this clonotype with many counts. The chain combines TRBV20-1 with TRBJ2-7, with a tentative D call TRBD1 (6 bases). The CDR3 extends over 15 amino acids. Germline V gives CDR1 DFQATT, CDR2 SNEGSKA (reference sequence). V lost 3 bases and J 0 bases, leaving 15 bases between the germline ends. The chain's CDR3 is CSASSDSWSSYEQYF. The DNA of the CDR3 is TGCAGTGCTAGTTCGGACAGTTGGAGCTCCTACGAGCAGTACTTC.

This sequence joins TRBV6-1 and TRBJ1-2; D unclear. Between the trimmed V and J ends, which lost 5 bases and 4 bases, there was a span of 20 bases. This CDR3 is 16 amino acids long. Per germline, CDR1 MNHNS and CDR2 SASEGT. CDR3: CASSKPGSGQPYGYTF. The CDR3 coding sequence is TGTGCCAGCAGTAAACCGGGTTCCGGCCAACCCTATGGCTACACCTTC.

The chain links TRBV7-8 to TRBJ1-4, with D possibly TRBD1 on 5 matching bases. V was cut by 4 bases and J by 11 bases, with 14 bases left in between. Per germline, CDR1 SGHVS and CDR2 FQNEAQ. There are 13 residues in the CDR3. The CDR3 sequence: CASSSTRGGKLFF. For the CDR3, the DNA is TGTGCCAGCAGCTCCACCCGGGGGGGGAAACTGTTTTTT.

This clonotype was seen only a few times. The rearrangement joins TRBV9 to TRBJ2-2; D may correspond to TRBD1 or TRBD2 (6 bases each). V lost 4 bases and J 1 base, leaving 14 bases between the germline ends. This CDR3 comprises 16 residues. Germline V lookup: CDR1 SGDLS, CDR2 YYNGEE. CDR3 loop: CASSHTGGQNTGELFF. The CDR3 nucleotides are TGTGCCAGCAGCCACACCGGGGGCCAGAACACCGGGGAGCTGTTTTTT.

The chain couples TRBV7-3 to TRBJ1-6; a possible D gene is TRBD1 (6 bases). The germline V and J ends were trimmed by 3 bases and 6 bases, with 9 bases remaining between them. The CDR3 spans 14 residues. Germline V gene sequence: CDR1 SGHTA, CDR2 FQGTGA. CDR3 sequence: CASSLGTTNSPLHF. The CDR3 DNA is TGTGCCAGCAGCTTGGGGACAACTAATTCACCCCTCCACTTT.

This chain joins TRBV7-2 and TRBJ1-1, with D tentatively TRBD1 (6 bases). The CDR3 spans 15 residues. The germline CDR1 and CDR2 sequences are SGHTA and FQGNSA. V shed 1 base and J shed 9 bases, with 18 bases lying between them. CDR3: CASSLDGGPQIKAFF. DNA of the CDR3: TGTGCCAGCAGCTTAGACGGGGGGCCCCAAATTAAAGCTTTCTTT.

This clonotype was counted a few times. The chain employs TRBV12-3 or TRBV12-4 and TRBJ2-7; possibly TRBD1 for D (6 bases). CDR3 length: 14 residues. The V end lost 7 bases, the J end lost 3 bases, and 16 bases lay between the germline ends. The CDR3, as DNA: TGTGCCAGCACAGTGACAGGAGGTATCTACGAGCAGTACTTC. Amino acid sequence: CASTVTGGIYEQYF.

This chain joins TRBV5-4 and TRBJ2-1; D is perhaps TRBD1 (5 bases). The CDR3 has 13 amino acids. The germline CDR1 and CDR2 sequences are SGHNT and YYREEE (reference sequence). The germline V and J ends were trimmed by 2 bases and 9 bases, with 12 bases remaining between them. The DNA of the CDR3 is TGTGCCAGCAGCTTATTCCAGGGATCTGAGCAGTTCTTC. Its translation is CASSLFQGSEQFF.

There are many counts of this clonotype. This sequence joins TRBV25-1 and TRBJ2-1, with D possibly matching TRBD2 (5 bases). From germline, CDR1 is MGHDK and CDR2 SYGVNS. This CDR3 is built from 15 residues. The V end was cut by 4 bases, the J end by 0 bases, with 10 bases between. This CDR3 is CASSGGWNSYNEQFF. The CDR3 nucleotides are TGTGCCAGCAGTGGAGGGTGGAACTCCTACAATGAGCAGTTCTTC.

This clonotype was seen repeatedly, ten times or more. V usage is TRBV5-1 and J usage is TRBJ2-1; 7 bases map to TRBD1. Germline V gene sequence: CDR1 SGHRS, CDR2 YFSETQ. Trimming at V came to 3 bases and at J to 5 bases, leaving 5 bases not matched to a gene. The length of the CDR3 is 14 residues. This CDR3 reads CASSSGQPDNEQFF. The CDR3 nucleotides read TGCGCCAGCAGCTCGGGACAGCCAGACAATGAGCAGTTCTTC.

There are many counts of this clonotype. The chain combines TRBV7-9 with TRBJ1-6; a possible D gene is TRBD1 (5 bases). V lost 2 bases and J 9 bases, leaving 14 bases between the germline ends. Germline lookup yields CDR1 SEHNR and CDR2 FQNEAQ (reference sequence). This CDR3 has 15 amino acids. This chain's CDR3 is CASSLLAGYGSPLHF. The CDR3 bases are TGTGCCAGCAGCTTACTCGCAGGGTATGGTTCACCCCTCCACTTT.

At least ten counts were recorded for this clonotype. The CDR3 spells CSARATGLKTEAFF. CDR3 in DNA: TGCAGTGCTAGGGCGACAGGGTTAAAAACTGAAGCTTTCTTT. This chain links TRBV20-1 with TRBJ1-1, with 7 bases matching TRBD1. The CDR3 extends over 14 amino acids. V was pared by 3 bases and J by 5 bases, with 9 bases of the junction left unmatched. Germline CDR1 and CDR2: DFQATT and SNEGSKA (reference sequence).

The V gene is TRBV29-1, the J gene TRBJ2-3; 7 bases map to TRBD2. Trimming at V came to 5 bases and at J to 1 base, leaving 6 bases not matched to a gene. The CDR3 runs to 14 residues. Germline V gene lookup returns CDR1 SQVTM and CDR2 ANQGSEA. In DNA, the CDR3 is TGCAGCGTTATGATGGGAGGGGGCACAGATACGCAGTATTTT. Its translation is CSVMMGGGTDTQYF.

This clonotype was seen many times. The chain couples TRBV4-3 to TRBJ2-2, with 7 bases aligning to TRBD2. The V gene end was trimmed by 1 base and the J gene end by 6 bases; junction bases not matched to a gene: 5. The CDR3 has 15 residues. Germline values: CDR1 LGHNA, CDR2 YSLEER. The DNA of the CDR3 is TGCGCCAGCAGCCAAGGGACTAGTGGTTCCGGGGAGCTGTTTTTT. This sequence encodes CASSQGTSGSGELFF.

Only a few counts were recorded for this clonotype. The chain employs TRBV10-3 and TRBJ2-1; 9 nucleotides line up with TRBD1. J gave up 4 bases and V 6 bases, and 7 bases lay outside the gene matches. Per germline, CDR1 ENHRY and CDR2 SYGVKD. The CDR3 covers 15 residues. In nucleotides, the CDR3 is TGTGCCATCAGCACAACAGGGGGCGCTTACAATGAGCAGTTCTTC. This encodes CAISTTGGAYNEQFF.

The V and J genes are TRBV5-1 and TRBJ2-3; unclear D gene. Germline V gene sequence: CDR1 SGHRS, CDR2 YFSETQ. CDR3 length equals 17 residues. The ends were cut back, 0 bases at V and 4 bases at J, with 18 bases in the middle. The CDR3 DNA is TGCGCCAGCAGCTTGGCCCAATTGAGACCAAGACCAGATACGCAGTATTTT. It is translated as CASSLAQLRPRPDTQYF. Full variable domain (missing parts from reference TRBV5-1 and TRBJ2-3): KAGVTQTPRYLIKTRGQQVTLSCSPISGHRSVSWYQQTPGQGLQFLFEYFSETQRNKGNFPGRFSGRQFSNSRSEMNVSTLELGDSALYLCASSLAQLRPRPDTQYFGPGTRLTVL.

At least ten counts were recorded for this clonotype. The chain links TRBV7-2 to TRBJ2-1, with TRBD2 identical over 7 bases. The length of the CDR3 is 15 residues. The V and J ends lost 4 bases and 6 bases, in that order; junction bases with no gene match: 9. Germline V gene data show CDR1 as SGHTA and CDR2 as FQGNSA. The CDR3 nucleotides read TGTGCCAGCAGCTCCAGCGGGACTGTGGCCAATGAGCAGTTCTTC. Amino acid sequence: CASSSSGTVANEQFF.

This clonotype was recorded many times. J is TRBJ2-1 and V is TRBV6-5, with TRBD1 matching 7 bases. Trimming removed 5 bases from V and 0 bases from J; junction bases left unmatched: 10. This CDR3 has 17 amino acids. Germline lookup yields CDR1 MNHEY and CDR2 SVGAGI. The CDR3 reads CASSPSRTGSSYNEQFF. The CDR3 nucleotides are TGTGCCAGCAGTCCCTCGAGGACAGGTAGCTCCTACAATGAGCAGTTCTTC.

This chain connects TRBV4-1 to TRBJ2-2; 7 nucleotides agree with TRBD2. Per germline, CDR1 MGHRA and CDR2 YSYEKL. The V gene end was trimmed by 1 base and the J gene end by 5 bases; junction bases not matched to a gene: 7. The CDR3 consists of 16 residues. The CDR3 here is CASSQGGRGRTGELFF. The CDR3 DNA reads TGCGCCAGCAGCCAAGGAGGGAGGGGTCGGACCGGGGAGCTGTTTTTT.

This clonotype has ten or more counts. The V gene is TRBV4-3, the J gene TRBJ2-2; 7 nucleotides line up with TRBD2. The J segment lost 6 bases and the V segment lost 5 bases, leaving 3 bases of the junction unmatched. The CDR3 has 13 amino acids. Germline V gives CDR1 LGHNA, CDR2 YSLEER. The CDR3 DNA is TGCGCCAGCAGCTGGGCGGGGGCCGGGGAGCTGTTTTTT. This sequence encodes CASSWAGAGELFF.

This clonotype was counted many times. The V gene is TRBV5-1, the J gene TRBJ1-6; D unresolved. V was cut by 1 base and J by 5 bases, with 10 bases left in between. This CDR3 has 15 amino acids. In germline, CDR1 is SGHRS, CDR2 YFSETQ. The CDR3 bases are TGCGCCAGCAGCTTGCGGTCAGGCGATAATTCACCCCTCCACTTT. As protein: CASSLRSGDNSPLHF.

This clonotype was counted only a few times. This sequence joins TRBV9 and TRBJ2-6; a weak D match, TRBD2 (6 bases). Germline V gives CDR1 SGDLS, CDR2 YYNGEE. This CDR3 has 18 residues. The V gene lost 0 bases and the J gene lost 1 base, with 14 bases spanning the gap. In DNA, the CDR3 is TGTGCCAGCAGCGTAGCGGGCACCGGGGGATCTGGGGCCAACGTCCTGACTTTC. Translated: CASSVAGTGGSGANVLTF.

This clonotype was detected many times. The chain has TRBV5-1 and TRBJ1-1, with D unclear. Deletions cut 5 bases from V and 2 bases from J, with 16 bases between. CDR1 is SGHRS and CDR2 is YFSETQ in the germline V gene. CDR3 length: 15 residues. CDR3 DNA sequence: TGCGCCAGCAGTCCCACTGCCCTCGAAAACACTGAAGCTTTCTTT. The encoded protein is CASSPTALENTEAFF.

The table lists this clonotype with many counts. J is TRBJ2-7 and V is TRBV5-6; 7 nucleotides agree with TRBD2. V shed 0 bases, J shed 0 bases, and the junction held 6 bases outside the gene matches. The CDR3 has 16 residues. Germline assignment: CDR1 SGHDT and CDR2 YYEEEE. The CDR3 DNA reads TGTGCCAGCAGCTTGGAGGGAGCGGGGAGCTCCTACGAGCAGTACTTC. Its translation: CASSLEGAGSSYEQYF. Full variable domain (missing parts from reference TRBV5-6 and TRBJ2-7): DAGVTQSPTHLIKTRGQQVTLRCSPKSGHDTVSWYQQALGQGPQFIFQYYEEEERQRGNFPDRFSGHQFPNYSSELNVNALLLGDSALYLCASSLEGAGSSYEQYFGPGTRLTVT.

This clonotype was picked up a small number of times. The CDR3 coding sequence is TGTGCCTGGAGTACTCCGGGTCCTACAATAAATCAGCCCCAGCATTTT. Its translation is CAWSTPGPTINQPQHF. This chain links TRBV30 with TRBJ1-5; no clear D. CDR3 length equals 16 residues. Trimming removed 2 bases from V and 4 bases from J, with 18 bases in between. Germline assignment: CDR1 GTSNPN and CDR2 SVGIG (reference sequence).